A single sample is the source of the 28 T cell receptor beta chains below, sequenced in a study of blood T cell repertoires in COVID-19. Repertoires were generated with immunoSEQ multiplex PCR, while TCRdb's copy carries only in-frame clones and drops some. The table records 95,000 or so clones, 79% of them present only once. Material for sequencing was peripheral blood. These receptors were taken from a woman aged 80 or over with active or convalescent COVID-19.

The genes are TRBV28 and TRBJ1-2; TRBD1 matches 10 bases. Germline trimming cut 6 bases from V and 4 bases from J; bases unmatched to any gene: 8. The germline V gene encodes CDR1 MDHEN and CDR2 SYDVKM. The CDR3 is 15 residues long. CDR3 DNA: TGTGCCAGCAGCCCAGCCTGGACAGGGGGCTATGGCTACACCTTC. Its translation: CASSPAWTGGYGYTF.

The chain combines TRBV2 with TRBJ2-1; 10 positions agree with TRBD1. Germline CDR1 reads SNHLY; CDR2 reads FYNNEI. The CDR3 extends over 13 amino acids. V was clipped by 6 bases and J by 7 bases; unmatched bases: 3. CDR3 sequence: CASSRDRGNEQFF. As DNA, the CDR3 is TGTGCCAGCAGCCGGGACAGGGGTAATGAGCAGTTCTTC.

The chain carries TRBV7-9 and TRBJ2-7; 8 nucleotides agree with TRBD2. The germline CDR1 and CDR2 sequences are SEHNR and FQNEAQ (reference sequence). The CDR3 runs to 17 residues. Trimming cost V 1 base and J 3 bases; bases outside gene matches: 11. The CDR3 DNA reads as TGTGCCAGCAGCTTAGGGGGGGTTAGCGGGATAAGCTACGAGCAGTACTTC. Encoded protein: CASSLGGVSGISYEQYF.

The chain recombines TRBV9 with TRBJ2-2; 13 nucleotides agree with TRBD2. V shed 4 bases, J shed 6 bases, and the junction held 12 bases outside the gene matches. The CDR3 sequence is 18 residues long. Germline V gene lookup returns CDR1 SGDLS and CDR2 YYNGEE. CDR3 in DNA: TGTGCCAGCAGCAAGTGGACTAGCGGGAGCTTTTTACCCGGGGAGCTGTTTTTT. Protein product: CASSKWTSGSFLPGELFF.

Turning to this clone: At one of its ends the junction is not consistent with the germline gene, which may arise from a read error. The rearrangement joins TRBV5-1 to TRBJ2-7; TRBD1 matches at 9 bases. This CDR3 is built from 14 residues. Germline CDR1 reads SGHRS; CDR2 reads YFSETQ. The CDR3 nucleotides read TGTGCCAGCAGCGCGGGACAGGGATCCGTGGAGCAGTACTTC. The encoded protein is CASSAGQGSVEQYF.

The CDR3 bases are TGTGCCAGCAGCTTAATGCGGGCAAGCTCCTACAATGAGCAGTTCTTC. It codes for CASSLMRASSYNEQFF. The chain couples TRBV7-3 to TRBJ2-1, with D possibly TRBD2 on 5 matching bases. V shed 1 base and J shed 0 bases, with 10 bases lying between them. Germline CDR1 reads SGHTA; CDR2 reads FQGTGA. The CDR3 contains 16 residues.

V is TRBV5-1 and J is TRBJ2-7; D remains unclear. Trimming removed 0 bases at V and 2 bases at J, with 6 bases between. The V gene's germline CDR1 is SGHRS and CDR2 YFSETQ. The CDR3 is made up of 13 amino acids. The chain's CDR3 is CASSLESAYEQYF. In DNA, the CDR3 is TGCGCCAGCAGCTTGGAATCAGCCTACGAGCAGTACTTC.

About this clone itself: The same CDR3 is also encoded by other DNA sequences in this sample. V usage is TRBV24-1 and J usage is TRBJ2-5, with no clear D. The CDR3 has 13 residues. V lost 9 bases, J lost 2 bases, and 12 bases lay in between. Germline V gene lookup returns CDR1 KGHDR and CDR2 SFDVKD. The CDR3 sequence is CATANSPQETQYF. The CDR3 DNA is TGTGCCACCGCTAACAGCCCTCAAGAGACCCAGTACTTC.

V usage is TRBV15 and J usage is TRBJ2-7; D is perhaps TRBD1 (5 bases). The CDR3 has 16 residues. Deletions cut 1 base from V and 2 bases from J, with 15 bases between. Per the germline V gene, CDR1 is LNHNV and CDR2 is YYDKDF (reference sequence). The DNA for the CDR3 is TGTGCCACCAGCAGAGTCCCAGACAGAACCACCTACGAGCAGTACTTC. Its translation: CATSRVPDRTTYEQYF.

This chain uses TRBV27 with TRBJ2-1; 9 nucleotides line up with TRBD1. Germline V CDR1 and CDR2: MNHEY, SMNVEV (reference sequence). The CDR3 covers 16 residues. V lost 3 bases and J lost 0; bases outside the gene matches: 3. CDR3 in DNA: TGTGCCAGCAGTTTTGGGGACAGGGTCTCCTACAATGAGCAGTTCTTC. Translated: CASSFGDRVSYNEQFF.

As DNA, the CDR3 is TGCAGCGGGTGGGGCCAGGGGGGAGCGACCTACAATGAGCAGTTCTTC. It yields the protein CSGWGQGGATYNEQFF. The chain is built from TRBV29-1 and TRBJ2-1; possibly TRBD1 for D (7 bases). The CDR3 is made up of 16 amino acids. Germline values: CDR1 SQVTM, CDR2 ANQGSEA. The V and J ends lost 7 bases and 2 bases respectively, with 21 bases between them.

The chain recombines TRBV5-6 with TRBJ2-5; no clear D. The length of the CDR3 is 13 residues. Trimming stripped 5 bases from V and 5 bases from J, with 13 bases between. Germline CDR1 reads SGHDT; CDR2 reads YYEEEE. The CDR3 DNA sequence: TGTGCCAGCAGGTCCTTATCCTCGGAGACCCAGTACTTC. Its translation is CASRSLSSETQYF.

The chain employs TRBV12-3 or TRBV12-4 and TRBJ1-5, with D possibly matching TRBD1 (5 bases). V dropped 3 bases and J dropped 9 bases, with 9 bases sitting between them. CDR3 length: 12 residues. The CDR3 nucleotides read TGTGCCAGCAGTTTCGGGGGAGGGCCCCAGCATTTT. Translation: CASSFGGGPQHF.

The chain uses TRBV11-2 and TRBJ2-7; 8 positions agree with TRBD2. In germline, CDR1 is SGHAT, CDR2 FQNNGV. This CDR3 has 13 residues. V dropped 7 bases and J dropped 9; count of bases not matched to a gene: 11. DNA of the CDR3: TGTGCCAGCACCATTCCGGGGGGGGAGCGGCAGTACTTC. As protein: CASTIPGGERQYF.

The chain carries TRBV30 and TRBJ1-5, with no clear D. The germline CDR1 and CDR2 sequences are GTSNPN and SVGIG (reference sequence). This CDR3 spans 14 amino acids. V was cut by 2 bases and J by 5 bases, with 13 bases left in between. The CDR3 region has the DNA TGTGCCTGGAGTTCAACGGGTATACATCAGCCCCAGCATTTT. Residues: CAWSSTGIHQPQHF.

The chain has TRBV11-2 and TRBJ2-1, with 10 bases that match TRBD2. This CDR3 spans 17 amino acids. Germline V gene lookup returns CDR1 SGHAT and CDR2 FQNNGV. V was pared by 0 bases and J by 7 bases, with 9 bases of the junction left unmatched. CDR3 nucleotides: TGTGCCAGCAGCTTAGAAGGAGGGCTAGCGGGAGCAAATGAGCAGTTCTTC. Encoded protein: CASSLEGGLAGANEQFF. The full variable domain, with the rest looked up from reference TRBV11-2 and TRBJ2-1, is EAGVAQSPRYKIIEKRQSVAFWCNPISGHATLYWYQQILGQGPKLLIQFQNNGVVDDSQLPKDRFSAERLKGVDSTLKIQPAKLEDSAVYLCASSLEGGLAGANEQFFGPGTRLTVL.

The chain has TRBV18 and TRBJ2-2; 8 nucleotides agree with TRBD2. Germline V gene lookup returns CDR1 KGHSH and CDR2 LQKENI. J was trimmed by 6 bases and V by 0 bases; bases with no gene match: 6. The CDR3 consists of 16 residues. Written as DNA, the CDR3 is TGTGCCAGCTCACCACCGAGCGGGAGAGAGGCCGGGGAGCTGTTTTTT. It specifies CASSPPSGREAGELFF.

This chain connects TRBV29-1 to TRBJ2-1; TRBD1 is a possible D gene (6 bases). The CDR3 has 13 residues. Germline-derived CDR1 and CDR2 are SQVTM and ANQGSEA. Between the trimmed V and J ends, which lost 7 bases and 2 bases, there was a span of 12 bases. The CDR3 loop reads CSAGQSTYNEQFF. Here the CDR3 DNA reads TGCAGCGCAGGACAGTCAACCTACAATGAGCAGTTCTTC.

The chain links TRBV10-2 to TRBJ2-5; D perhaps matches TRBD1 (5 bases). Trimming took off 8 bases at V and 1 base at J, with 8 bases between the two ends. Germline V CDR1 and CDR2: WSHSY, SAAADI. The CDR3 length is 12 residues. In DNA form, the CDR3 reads TGCGCCAGCGGGGCGGCCCAAGAGACCCAGTACTTC. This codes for CASGAAQETQYF.

The CDR3 sequence: CATRLTGNYEQYF. CDR3 bases: TGTGCCACCCGGTTGACAGGGAACTACGAGCAGTACTTC. This chain connects TRBV6-5 to TRBJ2-7, with 7 bases lining up with TRBD1. Trimming took 10 bases from V and 3 from J; bases not matched to a gene: 9. CDR3 length: 13 amino acids. Germline V gene data show CDR1 as MNHEY and CDR2 as SVGAGI.

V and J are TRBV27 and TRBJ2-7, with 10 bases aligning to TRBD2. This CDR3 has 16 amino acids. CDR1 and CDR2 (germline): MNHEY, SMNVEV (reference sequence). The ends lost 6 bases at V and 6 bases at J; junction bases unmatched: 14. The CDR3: CASSYSSGRIPSEQYF. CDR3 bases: TGTGCCAGCAGCTACTCTAGCGGGAGAATCCCTAGCGAGCAGTACTTC.

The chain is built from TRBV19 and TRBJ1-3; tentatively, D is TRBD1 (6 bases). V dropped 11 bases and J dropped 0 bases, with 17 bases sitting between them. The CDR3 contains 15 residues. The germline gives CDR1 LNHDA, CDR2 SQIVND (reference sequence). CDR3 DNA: TGTGCCTCCCGGGACACACACCTCTCTGGAAACACCATATATTTT. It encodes CASRDTHLSGNTIYF.

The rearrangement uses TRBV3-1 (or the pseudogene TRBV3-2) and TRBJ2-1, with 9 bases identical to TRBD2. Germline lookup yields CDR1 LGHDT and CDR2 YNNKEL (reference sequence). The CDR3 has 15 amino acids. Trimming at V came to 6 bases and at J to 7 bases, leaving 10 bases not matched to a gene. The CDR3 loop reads CASSLFAGGLNEQFF. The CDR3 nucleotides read TGTGCCAGCAGTTTGTTTGCGGGAGGGCTAAATGAGCAGTTCTTC.

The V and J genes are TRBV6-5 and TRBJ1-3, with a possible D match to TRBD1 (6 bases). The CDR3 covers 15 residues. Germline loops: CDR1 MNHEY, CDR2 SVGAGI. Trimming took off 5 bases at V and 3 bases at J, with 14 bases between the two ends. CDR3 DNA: TGTGCCAGCAGTCAACGCCAGGGGAATGGAAACACCATATATTTT. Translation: CASSQRQGNGNTIYF.

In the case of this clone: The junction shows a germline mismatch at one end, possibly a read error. Here the CDR3 DNA reads TGTGCCAGCAGTAGAGGGGGCGACTACGAGCAGTACTTC. It translates to CASSRGGDYEQYF. The V and J genes are TRBV5-1 and TRBJ2-7, with 7 bases fitting TRBD1. The CDR3 contains 13 residues. Germline lookup yields CDR1 SGHRS and CDR2 YFSETQ.

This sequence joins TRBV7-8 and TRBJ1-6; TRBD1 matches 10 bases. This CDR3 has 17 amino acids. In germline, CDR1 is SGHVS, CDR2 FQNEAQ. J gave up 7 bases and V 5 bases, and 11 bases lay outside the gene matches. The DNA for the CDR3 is TGTGCCAGCAGCACTGGACAGGGGGTGGCGTCCAATTCACCCCTCCACTTT. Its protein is CASSTGQGVASNSPLHF.

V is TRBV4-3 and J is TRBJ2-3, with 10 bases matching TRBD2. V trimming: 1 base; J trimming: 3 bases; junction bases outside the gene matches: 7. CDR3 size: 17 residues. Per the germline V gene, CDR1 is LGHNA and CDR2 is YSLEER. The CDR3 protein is CASSQALAGEGTDTQYF. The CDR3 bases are TGCGCCAGCAGCCAAGCTCTAGCGGGAGAGGGGACAGATACGCAGTATTTT.

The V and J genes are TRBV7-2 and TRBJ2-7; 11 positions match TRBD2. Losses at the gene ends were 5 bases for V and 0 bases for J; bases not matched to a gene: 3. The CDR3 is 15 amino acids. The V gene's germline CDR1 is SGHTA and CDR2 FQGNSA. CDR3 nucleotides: TGTGCCAGCAGCAGGGGACTAGCGGCCTCCTACGAGCAGTACTTC. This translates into CASSRGLAASYEQYF.